These 5 T cell receptor beta chains were all obtained from the same sample, sequenced in a study of blood T cells in healthy people across ages. Primed by a sample-barcoded 5' primer and a J-beta primer mix, a second PCR proceeded for about 7 to 12 cycles. Via MiXCR, TCRdb re-called the 5' RACE reads, giving one row per CDR3 protein. The table shows around 970,000 distinct CDR3 sequences, with roughly half occurring only once. The source material was blood. The origin of the receptors is a woman aged 60 to 75 in good health.

This clonotype turned up a few times. J is TRBJ1-2 and V is TRBV29-1; 10 bases align to TRBD1. CDR3 length: 13 residues. Germline CDR1 is SQVTM and CDR2 is ANQGSEA. V shed 4 bases and J 3 bases; nucleotides not matched to a gene: 2. The CDR3 nucleotides read TGCAGCGTTGGACAGGGGGCTTACTATGGCTACACCTTC. It specifies CSVGQGAYYGYTF. The entire variable domain, with the rest obtained from reference TRBV29-1 and TRBJ1-2, is as follows: SAVISQKPSRDICQRGTSLTIQCQVDSQVTMMFWYRQQPGQSLTLIATANQGSEATYESGFVIDKFPISRPNLTFSTLTVSNMSPEDSSIYLCSVGQGAYYGYTFGSGTRLTVV.

This clonotype was counted between two and nine times. The V gene is TRBV5-1, the J gene TRBJ2-5; D is uncertain. This CDR3 has 15 residues. Germline V CDR1 and CDR2: SGHRS, YFSETQ. V gave up 0 bases and J gave up 2 bases, with 11 bases separating them. The CDR3 DNA reads TGCGCCAGCAGCTTGGAGGGATCAAGGCAAGAGACCCAGTACTTC. Its translation: CASSLEGSRQETQYF.

This clonotype appeared once. The gene calls are TRBV7-9 and TRBJ2-1; D uncertain. Germline lookup yields CDR1 SEHNR and CDR2 FQNEAQ (reference sequence). V was trimmed by 5 bases and J by 5 bases, leaving 13 bases between them. This CDR3 contains 14 residues. The CDR3 nucleotides are TGTGCCAGCAGCCTACTTTCGACGAACAATGAGCAGTTCTTC. Its translation is CASSLLSTNNEQFF.

This clonotype was detected many times. The chain couples TRBV5-1 to TRBJ2-5; TRBD1 aligns across 7 bases. Germline trimming cut 6 bases from V and 3 bases from J; bases unmatched to any gene: 14. Germline assignment: CDR1 SGHRS and CDR2 YFSETQ. The CDR3 is made up of 16 amino acids. CDR3 region: CASTDRSGTDEETQYF. The CDR3 bases are TGCGCCAGCACGGATCGTTCTGGGACAGACGAAGAGACCCAGTACTTC.

The chain joins TRBV11-2 to TRBJ2-5, with 12 positions matching TRBD2. Germline lookup yields CDR1 SGHAT and CDR2 FQNNGV. V gave up 3 bases and J gave up 2 bases; unmatched junction bases: 7. This CDR3 contains 17 residues. CDR3 sequence: CASSFRSLAGGQETQYF. CDR3 sequence (DNA): TGTGCCAGCAGCTTTAGATCGCTAGCGGGAGGGCAAGAGACCCAGTACTTC.